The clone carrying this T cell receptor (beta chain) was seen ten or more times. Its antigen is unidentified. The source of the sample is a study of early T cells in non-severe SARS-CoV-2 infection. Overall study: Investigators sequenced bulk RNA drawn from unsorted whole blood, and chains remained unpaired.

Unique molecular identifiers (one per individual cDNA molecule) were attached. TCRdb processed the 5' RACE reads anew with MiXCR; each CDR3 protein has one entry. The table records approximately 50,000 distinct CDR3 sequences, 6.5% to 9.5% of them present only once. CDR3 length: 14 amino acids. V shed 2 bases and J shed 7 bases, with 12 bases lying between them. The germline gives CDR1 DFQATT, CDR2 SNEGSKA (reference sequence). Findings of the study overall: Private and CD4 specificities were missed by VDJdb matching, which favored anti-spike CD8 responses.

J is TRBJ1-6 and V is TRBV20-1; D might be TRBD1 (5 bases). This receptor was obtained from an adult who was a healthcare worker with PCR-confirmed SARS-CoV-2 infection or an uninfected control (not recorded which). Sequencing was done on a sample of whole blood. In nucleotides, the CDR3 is TGCAGTGCTAGACCTGGGACTGGGAATTCACCCCTCCACTTT. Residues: CSARPGTGNSPLHF.